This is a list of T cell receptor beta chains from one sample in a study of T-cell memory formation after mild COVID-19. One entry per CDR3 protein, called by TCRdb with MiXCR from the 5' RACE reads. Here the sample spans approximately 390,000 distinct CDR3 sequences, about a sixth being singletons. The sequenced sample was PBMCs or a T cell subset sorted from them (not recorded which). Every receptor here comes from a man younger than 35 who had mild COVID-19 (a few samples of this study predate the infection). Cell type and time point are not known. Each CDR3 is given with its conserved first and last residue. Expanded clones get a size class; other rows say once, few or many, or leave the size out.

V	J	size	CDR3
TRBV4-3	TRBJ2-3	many	CASSQEASGGIDTQYF
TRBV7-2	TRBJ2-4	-	CASAPSAAKNIQYF
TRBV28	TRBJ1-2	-	CASSRPDGSYGYTF
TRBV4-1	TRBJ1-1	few	CASSQAPQGYTEAFF
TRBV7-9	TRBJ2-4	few	CASSLVDTIQYF
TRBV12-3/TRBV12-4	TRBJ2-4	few	CASSLTGTVVQYF
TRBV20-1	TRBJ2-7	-	CSAREDARGALSEQYF
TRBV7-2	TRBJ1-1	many	CASSVMEGFGNTEAFF
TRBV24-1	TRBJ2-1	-	CATSDPSGGSYNEQFF
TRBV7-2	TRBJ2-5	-	CASSLGPIAGPETQYF
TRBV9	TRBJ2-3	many	CASSVSGGLTSRDTQYF
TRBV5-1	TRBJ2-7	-	CASSLGTGEDHEQYF
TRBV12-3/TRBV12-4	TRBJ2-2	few	CASSFQGRGPGELFF
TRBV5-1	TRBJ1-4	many	CASASGQNEKLFF
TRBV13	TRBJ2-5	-	CASSSPGAGAKETQYF
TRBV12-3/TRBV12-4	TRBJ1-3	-	CASRPQGSGNTIYF
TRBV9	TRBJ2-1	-	CASSDRDRGNEQFF
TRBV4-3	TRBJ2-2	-	CASSYSGGGTGELFF
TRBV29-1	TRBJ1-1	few	CSGRQGHTEAFF
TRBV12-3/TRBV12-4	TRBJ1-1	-	CASRRQVLDTEAFF
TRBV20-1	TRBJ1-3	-	CSAGDREAIGNTIYF
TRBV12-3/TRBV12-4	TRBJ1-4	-	CASSLEGRTGGSF
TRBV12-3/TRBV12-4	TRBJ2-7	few	CASSLEGAGEQYF
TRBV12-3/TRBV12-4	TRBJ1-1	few	CASSLSGGRGAFF
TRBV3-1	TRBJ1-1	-	CASSQWTGGWTEAFF
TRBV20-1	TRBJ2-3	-	CSATGGGGAPDTQYF
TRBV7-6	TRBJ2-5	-	CASSSKGTSAGSETQYF
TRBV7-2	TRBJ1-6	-	CASSSTGNSPLHF
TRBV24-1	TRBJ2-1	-	CATSDDRGSYNEQFF
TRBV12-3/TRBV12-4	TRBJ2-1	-	CASSQLAGISSYNEQFF
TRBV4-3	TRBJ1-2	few	CASSHSGTASFYGYTF
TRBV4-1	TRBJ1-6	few	CASSVIGFSSSYNSPLHF
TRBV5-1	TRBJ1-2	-	CASSWSQGTDGYTF
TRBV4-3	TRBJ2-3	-	CASSQPGLGSLVDTQYF
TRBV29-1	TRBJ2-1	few	CSVEGGGEDNNEQFF
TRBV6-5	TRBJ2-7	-	CASRASIVPVNEQYF
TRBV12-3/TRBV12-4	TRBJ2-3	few	CASSSSFTDTQYF
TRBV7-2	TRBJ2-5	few	CASSVGIQETQYF
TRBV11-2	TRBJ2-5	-	CASSLDFQRGVVETQYF
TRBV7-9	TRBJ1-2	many	CASSRGPHYGYTF
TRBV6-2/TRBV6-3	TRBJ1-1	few	CASRTGTVLEAFF
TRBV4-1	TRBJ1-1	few	CASSQVSSVNTEAFF
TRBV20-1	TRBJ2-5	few	CSASGGKETQYF
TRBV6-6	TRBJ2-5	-	CASSYEGLRGGQYF
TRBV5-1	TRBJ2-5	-	CASSPGLAGVRETQYF
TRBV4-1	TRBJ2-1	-	CASSQSGPRSSYNEQFF
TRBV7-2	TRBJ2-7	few	CASSTFYEQYF
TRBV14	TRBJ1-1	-	CASSGRGYTEAFF
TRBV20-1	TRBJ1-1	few	CSVGENTEAFF
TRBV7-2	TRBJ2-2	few	CASSQAGSGELFF
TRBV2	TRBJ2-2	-	CASKSSTDTGELFF